Each of the 22 T cell receptor beta chains below was sequenced from the same sample in a study of blood T cell repertoires in COVID-19. Assay used: immunoSEQ multiplex PCR; TCRdb lists only in-frame clones, some missing. The sample lists roughly 63,000 clones, 80% to 90% seen once, with roughly 2.3% in the top ten. The sample consisted of peripheral blood. These receptors originate from a human donor in a cohort sampled during active COVID-19.

The chain joins TRBV11-3 to TRBJ2-1; 7 bases map to TRBD1. In germline, CDR1 is SGHNT, CDR2 YENEEA. This CDR3 spans 15 amino acids. The V and J ends lost 3 bases and 2 bases, in that order; junction bases with no gene match: 4. The CDR3: CASSLGRGTYNEQFF. The DNA for the CDR3 is TGTGCCAGCAGCTTGGGCAGGGGGACCTACAATGAGCAGTTCTTC.

The J gene is TRBJ1-3, the V gene TRBV7-9; D may be TRBD1 (6 bases). With 3 bases removed from V and 4 bases from J, the gap between germline ends came to 13 bases. Per the germline V gene, CDR1 is SEHNR and CDR2 is FQNEAQ (reference sequence). This CDR3 has 15 amino acids. CDR3 in DNA: TGTGCCAGCAGCTTTGTCTGGGGGCCCGGAAACACCATATATTTT. Residues: CASSFVWGPGNTIYF.

The V call is TRBV5-8, the J call TRBJ1-6; D is uncertain. In germline, CDR1 is SGHTS, CDR2 YDEGEE. The length of the CDR3 is 13 residues. V shed 3 bases and J shed 8 bases, with 9 bases lying between them. Written as DNA, the CDR3 is TGTGCCAGCAGCTACGGCGGGCATTCACCCCTCCACTTT. This encodes CASSYGGHSPLHF.

The rearrangement uses TRBV11-2 and TRBJ2-4; D gene unclear. CDR3 size: 15 residues. Germline V gives CDR1 SGHAT, CDR2 FQNNGV. V was cut by 2 bases and J by 0 bases, with 8 bases left in between. CDR3 coding DNA: TGTGCCAGCAGCTTACCCGCAGTAGCCAAAAACATTCAGTACTTC. The encoded protein is CASSLPAVAKNIQYF.

This clone showed up just a few times. The chain combines TRBV19 with TRBJ1-5; possible D gene TRBD1, 6 bases. CDR1 is LNHDA, CDR2 SQIVND, per germline (reference sequence). The CDR3 contains 14 residues. The V end lost 6 bases, the J end lost 3 bases, and 12 bases lay between the germline ends. The CDR3 DNA is TGTGCCAGTAGAGACAGGAAGGACAATCAGCCCCAGCATTTT. It translates to CASRDRKDNQPQHF.

In its sample, this clone was seen once. The chain employs TRBV2 and TRBJ1-3, with D unclear. The length of the CDR3 is 14 residues. The germline V gene encodes CDR1 SNHLY and CDR2 FYNNEI. V was trimmed by 3 bases and J by 0 bases, leaving 6 bases between them. The CDR3 spells CASSDRVSGNTIYF. The CDR3 bases are TGTGCCAGCAGTGACCGGGTCTCTGGAAACACCATATATTTT.

The chain is built from TRBV4-1 and TRBJ2-4; D perhaps matches TRBD2 (6 bases). Germline assignment: CDR1 MGHRA and CDR2 YSYEKL. V dropped 4 bases and J dropped 9 bases, with 16 bases sitting between them. This CDR3 comprises 14 residues. The CDR3 here is CASSPTGTGGIQYF. The DNA of the CDR3 is TGCGCCAGCAGCCCTACCGGGACTGGAGGCATTCAGTACTTC.

The V call is TRBV3-1 (or the pseudogene TRBV3-2), the J call TRBJ2-2; TRBD2 matches 7 bases. Trimming took 2 bases from V and 4 from J; bases not matched to a gene: 4. Germline V gene data show CDR1 as LGHDT and CDR2 as YNNKEL (reference sequence). CDR3 length: 15 amino acids. The CDR3, as DNA: TGTGCCAGCAGCCAAAGGACTAGTGTCACCGGGGAGCTGTTTTTT. It encodes CASSQRTSVTGELFF.

The genes are TRBV28 and TRBJ1-2, with D unclear. The V end was cut by 6 bases, the J end by 4 bases, with 21 bases between. From germline, CDR1 is MDHEN and CDR2 SYDVKM. The CDR3 has 16 residues. DNA for the CDR3: TGTGCCAGCAGCCGCCTCAACAACAACGATTTCTATGGCTACACCTTC. Protein sequence: CASSRLNNNDFYGYTF.

The chain couples TRBV6-5 to TRBJ1-4; D is undetermined. Germline CDR1 MNHEY, CDR2 SVGAGI. The germline V and J ends were trimmed by 8 bases and 2 bases, with 6 bases remaining between them. The CDR3 consists of 12 residues. Written as DNA, the CDR3 is TGTGCCAGCGGCTCCACTAATGAAAAACTGTTTTTT. This gives the protein CASGSTNEKLFF.

This chain links TRBV5-4 with TRBJ1-6, with D possibly TRBD1 on 5 matching bases. The CDR3 has 15 amino acids. V was cut by 4 bases and J by 8 bases, with 16 bases left in between. Germline-derived CDR1 and CDR2 are SGHNT and YYREEE (reference sequence). The CDR3 DNA sequence: TGTGCCAGCAGCATGTCGTCCCAGGGTGATTCACCCCTCCACTTT. It codes for CASSMSSQGDSPLHF.

The V call is TRBV28, the J call TRBJ1-2; 7 bases map to TRBD1. V shed 4 bases and J 3 bases; nucleotides not matched to a gene: 2. CDR3 length: 13 residues. Germline V gives CDR1 MDHEN, CDR2 SYDVKM. The DNA for the CDR3 is TGTGCCAGCAGTTCGACAGGGTACTATGGCTACACCTTC. Its translation is CASSSTGYYGYTF.

This clone came up a few times. The chain combines TRBV28 with TRBJ1-2; D is ambiguous. CDR1 and CDR2 from the germline V gene are MDHEN and SYDVKM. The CDR3 totals 13 residues. V was pared by 1 base and J by 7 bases, with 10 bases between. The CDR3 spells CASSLYSSIGYTF. CDR3 in DNA: TGTGCCAGCAGTTTATACTCATCCATTGGCTACACCTTC.

This clone occurred a few times. J is TRBJ1-2 and V is TRBV5-1; D remains unclear. Germline CDR1 reads SGHRS; CDR2 reads YFSETQ. CDR3 length: 12 amino acids. V gave up 3 bases and J gave up 6 bases, with 9 bases separating them. CDR3 sequence reads: CASSSTMDGYTF. CDR3 bases: TGCGCCAGCAGCTCCACAATGGATGGCTACACCTTC.

V is TRBV2 and J is TRBJ1-4, with TRBD1 matching 7 bases. The CDR3 extends over 13 amino acids. Looked up from germline, CDR1 is SNHLY and CDR2 is FYNNEI. Trimming at V came to 7 bases and at J to 7 bases, leaving 6 bases not matched to a gene. This CDR3 reads CASTWDSLEKLFF. The CDR3 nucleotides read TGTGCCAGCACGTGGGACAGTCTTGAAAAACTGTTTTTT.

V and J are TRBV18 and TRBJ2-7; TRBD1 aligns across 9 bases. Germline CDR1 and CDR2: KGHSH and LQKENI. V shed 3 bases, J shed 0 bases, and the junction held 21 bases outside the gene matches. There are 21 residues in the CDR3. CDR3 region: CASSPRLRGGTGQGFSYEQYF. CDR3 coding DNA: TGTGCCAGCTCACCGAGGCTCCGGGGCGGAACGGGACAGGGATTCTCCTACGAGCAGTACTTC.

The chain employs TRBV7-2 and TRBJ1-4; 7 positions match TRBD1. Germline V CDR1 and CDR2: SGHTA, FQGNSA. The CDR3 has 15 amino acids. Trimming removed 4 bases from V and 3 bases from J; junction bases left unmatched: 5. CDR3 DNA sequence: TGTGCCAGCAGCTCACAGGGGTTAGCTAATGAAAAACTGTTTTTT. The encoded protein is CASSSQGLANEKLFF.

This clone was counted once. This rearrangement joins TRBV10-1 to TRBJ1-3; 8 bases agree with TRBD1. CDR1 WNHNN and CDR2 SYGVQD come from the germline V gene (reference sequence). Trimming cost V 0 bases and J 2 bases; bases outside gene matches: 9. This CDR3 has 18 amino acids. CDR3 loop: CASSESKKGQAAGNTIYF. CDR3 coding DNA: TGCGCCAGCAGTGAGTCGAAGAAGGGACAGGCCGCTGGAAACACCATATATTTT.

This chain uses TRBV7-2 with TRBJ1-1, with D hard to call. The CDR3 runs to 15 residues. Per the germline V gene, CDR1 is SGHTA and CDR2 is FQGNSA. V was trimmed by 5 bases and J by 4 bases, leaving 17 bases between them. CDR3 region: CASSLRSAGVTEAFF. The DNA for the CDR3 is TGTGCCAGCAGCCTCCGGTCCGCCGGGGTCACTGAAGCTTTCTTT.

The rearrangement links TRBV11-2 to TRBJ2-1, with D hard to call. CDR1 is SGHAT, CDR2 FQNNGV, per germline. The V end was cut by 4 bases, the J end by 7 bases, with 11 bases between. This CDR3 region has 13 residues. The CDR3 sequence: CASSYRSLNEQFF. The CDR3 DNA reads TGTGCCAGCAGCTACCGGAGTCTTAATGAGCAGTTCTTC.

This sequence joins TRBV14 and TRBJ1-1, with a weak D call TRBD1 (5 bases). V lost 0 bases and J 6 bases, leaving 23 bases between the germline ends. Germline assignment: CDR1 SGHDN and CDR2 FVKESK. The CDR3 contains 18 residues. CDR3 region: CASSQEGVRPARYAEAFF. The CDR3 nucleotides are TGTGCCAGCAGCCAAGAAGGGGTAAGGCCAGCCCGTTACGCTGAAGCTTTCTTT.

With regard to this clone: This CDR3 is also generated by other DNA sequences in the sample. CDR3 protein: CASSPPSSYEQYF. The CDR3 coding sequence is TGTGCCAGCTCACCACCGAGCTCCTACGAGCAGTACTTC. This chain uses TRBV18 with TRBJ2-7; D gene unclear. Looked up from germline, CDR1 is KGHSH and CDR2 is LQKENI. This CDR3 has 13 residues. The ends were cut back, 0 bases at V and 0 bases at J, with 3 bases in the middle.